This TCR beta chain was observed in a study of blood T cell repertoires in COVID-19. Study background: Samples of COVID-19 (acute and convalescent) were obtained from the United States, Italy and Spain.

This clone has just a few counts. CDR1 and CDR2 from the germline V gene are LNHDA and SQIVND (reference sequence). This CDR3 is 15 amino acids long. V lost 1 base, J lost 7 bases, and 4 bases stayed unmatched. As originally analysed: Estimation of nucleated cell counts relied on the amplification of reference gene primers. TCRdb's table, derived via immunoSEQ multiplex PCR, lists solely in-frame clones and lacks some. Clone size and V and J calls were adopted from that table, with D and trimming inferred from the DNA. The table includes some 180,000 clones, 80% detected once. The chain links TRBV19 to TRBJ1-6; 7 bases fit TRBD1. This TCR was recovered from a man in his fifties or sixties with acute or convalescent COVID-19. Input material: peripheral blood. CDR3 bases: TGTGCCAGTAGTATAGCCCGGGACAGAAATTCACCCCTCCACTTT. This encodes CASSIARDRNSPLHF.